This T cell receptor beta chain emerged from a study of blood T cell repertoires in COVID-19. Authors' processing steps: From reference gene primer amplification, estimates of nucleated cell counts were derived. Using immunoSEQ multiplex PCR, the repertoire was profiled, and TCRdb retains in-frame clones only, with some absent. V, J and clone size are those of that table, while D and trimming were read from the DNA. The repertoire consists of some 250,000 clones, with 75% to 90% occurring once and the leading ten covering approximately 9%. Germline V lookup: CDR1 SGHAT, CDR2 FQNNGV. Trimming at V came to 0 bases and at J to 6 bases, leaving 13 bases not matched to a gene. CDR3 length: 18 residues. The participants were between roughly 18 and 100 years old and came from under 25 US areas.

This receptor was identified in a man in his forties who had recovered from COVID-19. The sequenced sample consisted of PBMCs or T cells enriched from blood (not recorded which). The chain combines TRBV11-2 with TRBJ2-3; TRBD2 matches at 9 bases. The CDR3 is CASSLEPLASGIVDTQYF. The DNA of the CDR3 is TGTGCCAGCAGCTTAGAACCGCTCGCTAGCGGGATCGTGGATACGCAGTATTTT.